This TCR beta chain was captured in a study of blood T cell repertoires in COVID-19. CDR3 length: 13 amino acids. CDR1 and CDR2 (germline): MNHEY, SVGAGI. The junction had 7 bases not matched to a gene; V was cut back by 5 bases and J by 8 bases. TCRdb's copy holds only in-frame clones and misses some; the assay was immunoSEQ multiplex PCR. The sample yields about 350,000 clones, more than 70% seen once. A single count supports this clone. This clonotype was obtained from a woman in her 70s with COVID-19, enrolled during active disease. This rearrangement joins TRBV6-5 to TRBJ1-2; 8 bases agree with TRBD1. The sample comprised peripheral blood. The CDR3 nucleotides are TGTGCCAGCAGTCCGGACAGGGCAAGGGGCTACACCTTC. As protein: CASSPDRARGYTF.